The 23 T cell receptor beta chains presented below share a single source sample, sequenced in a study of T cell responses to AZD1222 COVID-19 vaccine. TCRdb keeps only in-frame clones here, not all; method: immunoSEQ multiplex PCR. The repertoire holds roughly 120,000 clones, with approximately 86% as singletons. The material was peripheral blood, obtained on day 0 of AZD1222 vaccination. Receptor source: an adult in good health.

The chain uses TRBV30 and TRBJ2-1; D may be TRBD1 (6 bases). This CDR3 is built from 16 residues. The germline gives CDR1 GTSNPN, CDR2 SVGIG (reference sequence). V shed 0 bases and J shed 6 bases, with 18 bases lying between them. CDR3 region: CAWSVQPGADGNEQFF. The DNA for the CDR3 is TGTGCCTGGAGTGTACAGCCAGGGGCGGATGGCAATGAGCAGTTCTTC.

The chain combines TRBV28 with TRBJ1-5; D gene ambiguous. This CDR3 is built from 12 residues. Germline V gives CDR1 MDHEN, CDR2 SYDVKM. V lost 2 bases to trimming and J lost 5 bases, with 4 bases between them. CDR3 amino acids: CASSLADQPQHF. In nucleotides, the CDR3 is TGTGCCAGCAGTTTAGCAGATCAGCCCCAGCATTTT. The whole variable domain, remainder taken from reference TRBV28 and TRBJ1-5, is DVKVTQSSRYLVKRTGEKVFLECVQDMDHENMFWYRQDPGLGLRLIYFSYDVKMKEKGDIPEGYSVSREKKERFSLILESASTNQTSMYLCASSLADQPQHFGDGTRLSIL.

The chain employs TRBV15 and TRBJ2-1; D not certain. The CDR3 is made up of 13 amino acids. The germline V gene encodes CDR1 LNHNV and CDR2 YYDKDF (reference sequence). The V end lost 7 bases, the J end lost 6 bases, and 13 bases lay between the germline ends. CDR3 nucleotides: TGTGCCACCACGACGGACGCCGTCAATGAGCAGTTCTTC. Its protein product is CATTTDAVNEQFF.

V gene TRBV5-6 combines with J gene TRBJ1-3; tentatively, D is TRBD1 (5 bases). Germline assignment: CDR1 SGHDT and CDR2 YYEEEE. Trimming took 4 bases from V and 4 from J, leaving 12 bases between them. CDR3 length equals 14 residues. The CDR3 spells CASSPGQLGNTIYF. The CDR3 bases are TGTGCCAGCAGCCCAGGACAACTAGGAAACACCATATATTTT.

The chain recombines TRBV28 with TRBJ2-3; D is perhaps TRBD1 or TRBD2 (7 bases each). Trimming left V 2 bases short and J 2 bases short, with 11 bases between. Germline V gene sequence: CDR1 MDHEN, CDR2 SYDVKM. The CDR3 has 15 amino acids. For the CDR3, the DNA is TGTGCCAGCAGTTTACAGGGGGGGAACACAGATACGCAGTATTTT. Its protein is CASSLQGGNTDTQYF.

The genes are TRBV5-4 and TRBJ2-5; 8 nucleotides line up with TRBD1. The CDR3 is 15 amino acids. With V trimmed by 4 bases and J by 4 bases, 9 bases remained unmatched. Per germline, CDR1 SGHNT and CDR2 YYREEE (reference sequence). CDR3 residues: CASSPGQAGGETQYF. For the CDR3, the DNA is TGTGCCAGCAGCCCGGGACAGGCCGGGGGAGAGACCCAGTACTTC.

The J gene is TRBJ1-6, the V gene TRBV28; D might be TRBD1 (5 bases). The ends were cut back, 6 bases at V and 3 bases at J, with 9 bases in the middle. The CDR3 length is 14 residues. The germline V gene encodes CDR1 MDHEN and CDR2 SYDVKM. The CDR3 loop reads CASRAQGYNSPLHF. CDR3 DNA sequence: TGTGCCAGCAGGGCTCAGGGCTATAATTCACCCCTCCACTTT.

The count of this clone is one. This chain links TRBV6-6 with TRBJ2-4; D is possibly TRBD1 (6 bases). This CDR3 contains 10 residues. Trimming shortened V by 8 bases and J by 15 bases, and 14 bases separated the two germline ends. The germline CDR1 and CDR2 sequences are MNHNY and SVGAGI (reference sequence). The CDR3 sequence is CASGAGAGYF. The DNA of the CDR3 is TGTGCCAGCGGCGCAGGGGCGGGGTACTTC.

The gene calls are TRBV5-1 and TRBJ2-1, with 10 bases lining up with TRBD2. CDR3 length: 18 residues. The trim removed 3 bases at V and 4 bases at J, leaving 13 bases unmatched. Germline V CDR1 and CDR2: SGHRS, YFSETQ. Here the CDR3 reads CASSSHPPSGRLYNEQFF. The CDR3 DNA reads as TGCGCCAGCAGCTCCCACCCCCCTAGCGGGAGACTGTACAATGAGCAGTTCTTC. Full variable domain (outside the CDR3, taken from reference TRBV5-1 and TRBJ2-1): KAGVTQTPRYLIKTRGQQVTLSCSPISGHRSVSWYQQTPGQGLQFLFEYFSETQRNKGNFPGRFSGRQFSNSRSEMNVSTLELGDSALYLCASSSHPPSGRLYNEQFFGPGTRLTVL.

This chain uses TRBV10-1 with TRBJ2-7; no definite D call. The CDR3 length is 11 residues. Trimming stripped 5 bases from V and 9 bases from J, with 11 bases between. Per the germline V gene, CDR1 is WNHNN and CDR2 is SYGVQD (reference sequence). This chain's CDR3 is CASSPRNSQYF. CDR3 bases: TGCGCCAGCAGTCCTAGGAACTCGCAGTACTTC.

The chain couples TRBV9 to TRBJ1-3; D perhaps matches TRBD1 (5 bases). The length of the CDR3 is 16 residues. The germline gives CDR1 SGDLS, CDR2 YYNGEE. V gave up 0 bases and J gave up 4 bases, with 14 bases separating them. In DNA, the CDR3 is TGTGCCAGCAGCGTAGCTCCCCAGGGCAAGGGAAACACCATATATTTT. It specifies CASSVAPQGKGNTIYF.

The chain couples TRBV29-1 to TRBJ2-1; 11 nucleotides align to TRBD2. Germline V gene data show CDR1 as SQVTM and CDR2 as ANQGSEA. This CDR3 has 14 amino acids. The V segment lost 3 bases and the J segment 8 bases; nucleotides outside the gene matches: 6. The CDR3 here is CSVDPGLAVDEQFF. DNA for the CDR3: TGCAGCGTTGATCCGGGACTAGCGGTCGATGAGCAGTTCTTC.

This chain links TRBV5-1 with TRBJ2-3; D is unclear. V lost 0 bases, J lost 4 bases, and 6 bases lay in between. The CDR3 loop spans 13 amino acids. The germline CDR1 and CDR2 sequences are SGHRS and YFSETQ. In nucleotides, the CDR3 is TGCGCCAGCAGCTTGGGGGGTTCAGATACGCAGTATTTT. This gives the protein CASSLGGSDTQYF.

The chain is built from TRBV6-5 and TRBJ2-1, with 8 bases aligning to TRBD2. V was pared by 0 bases and J by 10 bases, with 5 bases of the junction left unmatched. The CDR3 has 14 amino acids. Germline loops: CDR1 MNHEY, CDR2 SVGAGI. CDR3 nucleotide sequence: TGTGCCAGCAGTTACTCGACGGGGGGGAAAGAGCAGTTCTTC. Protein product: CASSYSTGGKEQFF.

This clone appeared a single time. V is TRBV6-5 and J is TRBJ2-5, with D possibly being TRBD2 (6 bases). The germline gives CDR1 MNHEY, CDR2 SVGAGI. This CDR3 has 14 residues. Between the trimmed V and J ends, which lost 1 base and 4 bases, there was a span of 10 bases. DNA of the CDR3: TGTGCCAGCAGTTACTACCGGGACTCAGAGACCCAGTACTTC. Translated, it gives CASSYYRDSETQYF.

The V and J genes are TRBV28 and TRBJ1-4, with TRBD1 matching 7 bases. Looked up from germline, CDR1 is MDHEN and CDR2 is SYDVKM. The CDR3 length is 16 residues. Trimming cost V 6 bases and J 10 bases; bases outside gene matches: 17. The CDR3 loop reads CASSPPSTGEDGKLFF. The DNA of the CDR3 is TGTGCCAGCAGCCCTCCCTCTACAGGGGAGGACGGAAAACTGTTTTTT.

This chain connects TRBV4-2 to TRBJ2-7; 11 nucleotides align to TRBD2. The CDR3 has 17 amino acids. J gave up 2 bases and V 5 bases, and 11 bases lay outside the gene matches. Germline CDR1 and CDR2: LGHNA and YNFKEQ. The DNA of the CDR3 is TGTGCCAGCAGCAGGGGACTAGCGGAAACAGGGACCTACGAGCAGTACTTC. Translating it yields CASSRGLAETGTYEQYF.

This clone came up a few times. The rearrangement joins TRBV2 to TRBJ2-7; a weak D match, TRBD2 (6 bases). The germline gives CDR1 SNHLY, CDR2 FYNNEI. The CDR3 consists of 15 residues. V dropped 5 bases and J dropped 7 bases, with 21 bases sitting between them. CDR3 sequence reads: CASSQMGLGGGEQYF. The DNA of the CDR3 is TGTGCCAGCAGTCAGATGGGACTGGGAGGTGGGGAGCAGTACTTC.

V gene TRBV5-6 combines with J gene TRBJ1-2; maybe TRBD1 (5 bases). This CDR3 region has 15 residues. The germline V gene encodes CDR1 SGHDT and CDR2 YYEEEE. Trimming left V 1 base short and J 0 bases short, with 10 bases between. In DNA form, the CDR3 reads TGTGCCAGCAGCTTGAGGGGCGCGCCTAACTATGGCTACACCTTC. This translates into CASSLRGAPNYGYTF.

The gene calls are TRBV19 and TRBJ2-2; 8 bases match TRBD2. Germline-derived CDR1 and CDR2 are LNHDA and SQIVND (reference sequence). The V gene end was trimmed by 5 bases and the J gene end by 3 bases; junction bases not matched to a gene: 2. The CDR3 is made up of 14 amino acids. CDR3 in amino acids: CASSPGRDTGELFF. The CDR3 DNA reads TGTGCCAGTAGTCCCGGGAGGGACACCGGGGAGCTGTTTTTT.

The J gene is TRBJ1-2, the V gene TRBV19; 9 nucleotides match TRBD1. The germline CDR1 and CDR2 sequences are LNHDA and SQIVND (reference sequence). The CDR3 is made up of 14 amino acids. V shed 8 bases and J 4 bases; nucleotides not matched to a gene: 8. For the CDR3, the DNA is TGTGCCAGTCGCCGGGACAGGGACTCCTATGGCTACACCTTC. Protein product: CASRRDRDSYGYTF.

The chain combines TRBV20-1 with TRBJ2-5; D is unclear. The CDR3 has 11 amino acids. The germline V gene has CDR1 DFQATT and CDR2 SNEGSKA (reference sequence). The V gene lost 3 bases and the J gene lost 0 bases, with 2 bases spanning the gap. The CDR3 DNA sequence: TGCAGTGCTAGCCACCAAGAGACCCAGTACTTC. Translated: CSASHQETQYF.

The V gene is TRBV13, the J gene TRBJ2-2; possible D gene TRBD1, 6 bases. Germline-derived CDR1 and CDR2 are PRHDT and FYEKMQ (reference sequence). V shed 2 bases and J shed 4 bases, with 11 bases lying between them. The CDR3 runs 15 residues. CDR3 loop: CASSLPGAGTGELFF. The CDR3 nucleotides read TGTGCCAGCAGCTTACCAGGGGCAGGCACCGGGGAGCTGTTTTTT.